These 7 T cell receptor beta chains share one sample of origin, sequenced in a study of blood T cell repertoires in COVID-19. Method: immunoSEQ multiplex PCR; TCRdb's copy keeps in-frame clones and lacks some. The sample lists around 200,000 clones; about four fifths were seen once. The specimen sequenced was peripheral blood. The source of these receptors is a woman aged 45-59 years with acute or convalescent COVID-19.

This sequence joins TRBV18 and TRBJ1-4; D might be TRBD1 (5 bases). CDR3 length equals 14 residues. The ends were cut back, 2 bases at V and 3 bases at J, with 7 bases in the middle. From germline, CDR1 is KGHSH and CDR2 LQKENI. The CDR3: CASSPDRSNEKLFF. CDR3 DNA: TGTGCCAGCTCACCAGACAGATCTAATGAAAAACTGTTTTTT.

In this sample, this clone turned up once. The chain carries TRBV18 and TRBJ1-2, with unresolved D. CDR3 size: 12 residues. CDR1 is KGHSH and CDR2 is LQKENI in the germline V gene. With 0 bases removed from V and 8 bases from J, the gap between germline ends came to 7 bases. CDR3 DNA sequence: TGTGCCAGCTCACCACCAATGGGCGGCTACACCTTC. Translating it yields CASSPPMGGYTF. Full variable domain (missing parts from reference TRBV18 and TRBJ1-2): NAGVMQNPRHLVRRRGQEARLRCSPMKGHSHVYWYRQLPEEGLKFMVYLQKENIIDESGMPKERFSAEFPKEGPSILRIQQVVRGDSAAYFCASSPPMGGYTFGSGTRLTVV.

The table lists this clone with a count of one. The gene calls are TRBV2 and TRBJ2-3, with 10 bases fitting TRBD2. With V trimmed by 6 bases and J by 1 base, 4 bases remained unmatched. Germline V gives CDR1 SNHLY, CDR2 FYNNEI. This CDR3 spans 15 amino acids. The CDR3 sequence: CASSSGTSGTDTQYF. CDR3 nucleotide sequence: TGTGCCAGCAGCTCCGGGACTAGCGGCACAGATACGCAGTATTTT.

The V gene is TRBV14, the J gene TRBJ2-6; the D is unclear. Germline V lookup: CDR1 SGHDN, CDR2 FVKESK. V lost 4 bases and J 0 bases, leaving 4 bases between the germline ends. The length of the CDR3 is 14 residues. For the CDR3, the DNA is TGTGCCAGCAGCCTCTTCTCTGGGGCCAACGTCCTGACTTTC. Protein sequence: CASSLFSGANVLTF.

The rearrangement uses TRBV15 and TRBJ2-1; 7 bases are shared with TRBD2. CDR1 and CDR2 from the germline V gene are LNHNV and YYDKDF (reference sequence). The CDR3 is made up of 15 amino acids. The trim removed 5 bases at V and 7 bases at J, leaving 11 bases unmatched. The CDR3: CATSLRGEGQNEQFF. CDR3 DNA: TGTGCCACCAGCCTTCGAGGGGAGGGCCAGAATGAGCAGTTCTTC.

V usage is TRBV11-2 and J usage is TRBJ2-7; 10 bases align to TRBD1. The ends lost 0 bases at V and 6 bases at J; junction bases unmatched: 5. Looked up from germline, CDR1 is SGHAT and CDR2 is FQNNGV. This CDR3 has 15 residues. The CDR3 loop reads CASSLDARTGGEQYF. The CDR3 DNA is TGTGCCAGCAGCTTAGACGCCCGGACAGGGGGCGAGCAGTACTTC.

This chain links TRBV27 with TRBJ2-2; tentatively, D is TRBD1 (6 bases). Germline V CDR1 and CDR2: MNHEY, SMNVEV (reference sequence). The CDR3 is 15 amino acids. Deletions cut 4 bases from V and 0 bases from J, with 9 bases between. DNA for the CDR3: TGTGCCAGCAGTTGGGGGCGAGCGAACACCGGGGAGCTGTTTTTT. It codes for CASSWGRANTGELFF.